These 28 T cell receptor beta chains share one sample of origin, sequenced in a study of blood T cell repertoires in COVID-19. Generated by immunoSEQ multiplex PCR, the TCRdb table keeps only in-frame clones and is missing some. The sample has about 220,000 clones, about 78% seen once. The sequencing input was peripheral blood. These receptors all come from a woman in her 70s with acute or convalescent COVID-19.

The CDR3 nucleotides read TGCAGTGCTAGTCCCCGAGGGCGGGGGGGCAGAGAGACCCAGTACTTC. Translating gives CSASPRGRGGRETQYF. V is TRBV20-1 and J is TRBJ2-5, with TRBD2 identical over 9 bases. Germline CDR1 reads DFQATT; CDR2 reads SNEGSKA (reference sequence). V dropped 3 bases and J dropped 4; count of bases not matched to a gene: 12. CDR3 length equals 16 residues.

In its sample, this clone was seen a few times. The V and J genes are TRBV19 and TRBJ1-2; tentative D call: TRBD1 (5 bases). Trimming stripped 7 bases from V and 8 bases from J, with 17 bases between. The CDR3 spans 13 residues. Germline V gene data show CDR1 as LNHDA and CDR2 as SQIVND (reference sequence). CDR3 loop: CASNQAGLGGYTF. As DNA, the CDR3 is TGTGCCAGTAATCAGGCAGGGTTAGGCGGCTACACCTTC.

The V gene is TRBV6-1, the J gene TRBJ2-3; D not resolved. This CDR3 region has 14 residues. V was trimmed by 0 bases and J by 2 bases, leaving 6 bases between them. Germline V gene lookup returns CDR1 MNHNS and CDR2 SASEGT. CDR3 nucleotide sequence: TGTGCCAGCAGTGAAGCTATATACACAGATACGCAGTATTTT. This codes for CASSEAIYTDTQYF.

CDR3 DNA: TGTGCCAGTAGCCGGGGTTACTTGAACACTGAAGCTTTCTTT. It codes for CASSRGYLNTEAFF. The chain employs TRBV19 and TRBJ1-1; D uncertain. From germline, CDR1 is LNHDA and CDR2 SQIVND (reference sequence). CDR3 length: 14 amino acids. Trimming removed 6 bases from V and 0 bases from J, with 11 bases in between.

The chain links TRBV30 to TRBJ2-1, with 10 bases fitting TRBD2. The CDR3 has 14 residues. Germline V gene data show CDR1 as GTSNPN and CDR2 as SVGIG (reference sequence). The V gene end was trimmed by 3 bases and the J gene end by 4 bases; junction bases not matched to a gene: 3. The CDR3 reads CAWSGLAVYNEQFF. DNA of the CDR3: TGTGCCTGGAGCGGACTAGCGGTTTACAATGAGCAGTTCTTC. The entire variable domain, with the rest obtained from reference TRBV30 and TRBJ2-1, is as follows: SQTIHQWPATLVQPVGSPLSLECTVEGTSNPNLYWYRQAAGRGLQLLFYSVGIGQISSEVPQNLSASRPQDRQFILSSKKLLLSDSGFYLCAWSGLAVYNEQFFGPGTRLTVL.

Worth noting for this clone: No DNA is shown, since the ends of the CDR3 on it are uncertain; the CDR3 is the one TCRdb lists. The chain uses TRBV12-1 and TRBJ2-3; the table's D call, TRBD2, has no DNA check behind it. TRBV12-1 constitutes a pseudogene. The CDR3 extends over 15 residues, inclusive of both ends. The CDR3 protein is CASSFAAGATDTQYF.

This chain links TRBV10-3 with TRBJ1-2; D might be TRBD1 (6 bases). Trimming left V 3 bases short and J 2 bases short, with 16 bases between. Germline CDR1 reads ENHRY; CDR2 reads SYGVKD. The CDR3 is 16 residues long. Here the CDR3 reads CAISELKGQGNYGYTF. CDR3 nucleotide sequence: TGTGCCATCAGTGAATTAAAGGGTCAGGGGAACTATGGCTACACCTTC.

V usage is TRBV4-3 and J usage is TRBJ2-4; D may be TRBD1 (6 bases). V lost 9 bases to trimming and J lost 8 bases, with 14 bases between them. Germline CDR1 and CDR2: LGHNA and YSLEER. The CDR3 has 12 residues. The CDR3 protein is CARLTQGYIQYF. The CDR3, as DNA: TGCGCCAGACTTACACAGGGCTACATTCAGTACTTC.

V and J are TRBV7-2 and TRBJ2-3; TRBD2 matches at 8 bases. The V gene end was trimmed by 4 bases and the J gene end by 2 bases; junction bases not matched to a gene: 17. Per the germline V gene, CDR1 is SGHTA and CDR2 is FQGNSA. This CDR3 comprises 19 residues. The CDR3 reads CASSSPRGGVYRATDTQYF. CDR3 DNA sequence: TGTGCCAGCAGCTCCCCTCGGGGGGGGGTTTATCGTGCCACAGATACGCAGTATTTT.

The CDR3 nucleotides are TGTGCCAGCAGCTTAAGGACAGGGTCGGGCACTGAAGCTTTCTTT. It yields the protein CASSLRTGSGTEAFF. This chain joins TRBV7-2 and TRBJ1-1, with 8 bases identical to TRBD1. V gave up 2 bases and J gave up 4 bases; unmatched junction bases: 6. CDR3 length: 15 amino acids. The germline V gene encodes CDR1 SGHTA and CDR2 FQGNSA.

This clone has only a few counts. The chain couples TRBV20-1 to TRBJ2-1; no clear D gene. This CDR3 is 13 amino acids long. The germline V gene has CDR1 DFQATT and CDR2 SNEGSKA (reference sequence). Trimming stripped 3 bases from V and 5 bases from J, with 11 bases between. The CDR3 here is CSASLQVNNEQFF. The CDR3 DNA reads TGCAGTGCTAGTCTTCAGGTGAACAATGAGCAGTTCTTC.

This rearrangement joins TRBV6-5 to TRBJ1-5, with D tentatively TRBD1 (5 bases). The V gene's germline CDR1 is MNHEY and CDR2 SVGAGI. Deletions cut 7 bases from V and 3 bases from J, with 16 bases between. This CDR3 has 15 residues. CDR3 sequence: CASKGPGGYNQPQHF. DNA of the CDR3: TGTGCCAGCAAGGGTCCGGGGGGGTACAATCAGCCCCAGCATTTT.

CDR3 nucleotide sequence: TGTGCCAGCAGCTCCCCAGGGAGGTGGACCGGGGAGCTGTTTTTT. Its translation: CASSSPGRWTGELFF. The chain carries TRBV7-9 and TRBJ2-2; D might be TRBD2 (6 bases). V gave up 4 bases and J gave up 5 bases, with 14 bases separating them. CDR3 size: 15 residues. Germline V CDR1 and CDR2: SEHNR, FQNEAQ (reference sequence).

The table lists this clone with a few counts. This rearrangement joins TRBV3-1 (or the pseudogene TRBV3-2) to TRBJ1-1, with D tentatively TRBD1 (5 bases). Deletions cut 0 bases from V and 7 bases from J, with 12 bases between. Germline CDR1 LGHDT, CDR2 YNNKEL (reference sequence). The CDR3 is 14 amino acids. The CDR3: CASSQEGSGGEAFF. In DNA form, the CDR3 reads TGTGCCAGCAGCCAAGAGGGCTCCGGGGGTGAAGCTTTCTTT.

The chain has TRBV6-1 and TRBJ2-2; TRBD1 matches 7 bases. The CDR3 runs to 14 residues. The V segment lost 3 bases and the J segment 6 bases; nucleotides outside the gene matches: 4. In germline, CDR1 is MNHNS, CDR2 SASEGT. The CDR3 reads CASSDRGSSGELFF. In DNA, the CDR3 is TGTGCCAGCAGTGACAGGGGGAGTTCCGGGGAGCTGTTTTTT.

This clone has a count of ten or more. The genes are TRBV24-1 and TRBJ2-7; D not certain. Trimming cost V 8 bases and J 7 bases, with 5 bases left between them. Germline V CDR1 and CDR2: KGHDR, SFDVKD. The CDR3 is 9 residues long. The CDR3 nucleotides are TGTGCCACCACAGTGGAGCAGTACTTC. The encoded protein is CATTVEQYF.

The sample holds one count of this clone. The CDR3 is CASSSHSPLTSGGANEQFF. In nucleotides, the CDR3 is TGTGCCAGCTCATCCCATTCTCCCTTGACTAGCGGGGGGGCCAATGAGCAGTTCTTC. The J gene is TRBJ2-1, the V gene TRBV18, with 14 bases aligning to TRBD2. Germline V gives CDR1 KGHSH, CDR2 LQKENI. Germline trimming cut 5 bases from V and 6 bases from J; bases unmatched to any gene: 15. The CDR3 spans 19 residues.

The CDR3 here is CASSLDGTLYEQYF. The CDR3 DNA reads as TGTGCCAGCAGCTTAGATGGGACATTGTACGAGCAGTACTTC. J is TRBJ2-7 and V is TRBV7-2, with D perhaps matching TRBD1 (6 bases). Germline V gene data show CDR1 as SGHTA and CDR2 as FQGNSA. CDR3 size: 14 residues. V lost 1 base and J 4 bases, leaving 11 bases between the germline ends.

The rearrangement links TRBV6-5 to TRBJ1-3; a weak D match, TRBD1 (5 bases). V was shortened by 0 bases and J by 3 bases, with 12 bases between the two germline ends. Germline CDR1 and CDR2: MNHEY and SVGAGI. The CDR3 length is 16 residues. DNA of the CDR3: TGTGCCAGCAGTTACTCTGCGGGACGGGATGGAAACACCATATATTTT. Amino acid sequence: CASSYSAGRDGNTIYF.

The V gene is TRBV2, the J gene TRBJ2-2; tentatively, D is TRBD1 (6 bases). V lost 5 bases, J lost 1 base, and 20 bases lay in between. Germline V CDR1 and CDR2: SNHLY, FYNNEI. This CDR3 is built from 18 residues. The CDR3, as DNA: TGTGCCAGCAGTCCTCCGGTTTGGGGGACACGGAACACCGGGGAGCTGTTTTTT. Residues: CASSPPVWGTRNTGELFF.

The chain links TRBV2 to TRBJ1-5, with 8 bases matching TRBD1. Germline V CDR1 and CDR2: SNHLY, FYNNEI. This CDR3 has 14 amino acids. Germline trimming cut 5 bases from V and 4 bases from J; bases unmatched to any gene: 4. The CDR3 DNA sequence: TGTGCCAGCAGTACAGACAGGGGAAATCAGCCCCAGCATTTT. Translated: CASSTDRGNQPQHF.

The V call is TRBV11-2, the J call TRBJ2-2, with TRBD2 as a possible D gene (6 bases). The germline V gene has CDR1 SGHAT and CDR2 FQNNGV. There are 16 residues in the CDR3. The germline V and J ends were trimmed by 7 bases and 1 base, with 16 bases remaining between them. CDR3 DNA sequence: TGTGCCAGCACCCGAGGAGGGAGGAGGAACACCGGGGAGCTGTTTTTT. Its translation: CASTRGGRRNTGELFF.

The rearrangement uses TRBV3-1 (or the pseudogene TRBV3-2) and TRBJ2-3; 8 bases line up with TRBD2. V was clipped by 4 bases and J by 4 bases; unmatched bases: 10. The CDR3 has 16 amino acids. CDR1 and CDR2 from the germline V gene are LGHDT and YNNKEL (reference sequence). The chain's CDR3 is CASSRGLVNGPDTQYF. Written as DNA, the CDR3 is TGTGCCAGCAGCCGGGGACTAGTTAATGGGCCAGATACGCAGTATTTT.

Here the CDR3 DNA reads TGTGCCAGCAGTCTTACTTCCTACGAGCAGTACTTC. Protein sequence: CASSLTSYEQYF. The rearrangement joins TRBV6-5 to TRBJ2-7; the D is unclear. The germline gives CDR1 MNHEY, CDR2 SVGAGI. V lost 5 bases, J lost 1 base, and 6 bases lay in between. The length of the CDR3 is 12 residues.

The chain combines TRBV30 with TRBJ2-7; 8 bases align to TRBD1. J gave up 9 bases and V 6 bases, and 7 bases lay outside the gene matches. Germline assignment: CDR1 GTSNPN and CDR2 SVGIG (reference sequence). The CDR3 has 11 amino acids. CDR3 DNA sequence: TGTGCCTGCAGGGACAGGTTCGGGCAGTACTTC. Its translation: CACRDRFGQYF.

V gene TRBV13 combines with J gene TRBJ1-6; TRBD1 matches at 10 bases. Germline CDR1 is PRHDT and CDR2 is FYEKMQ (reference sequence). This CDR3 contains 15 residues. J gave up 7 bases and V 5 bases, and 5 bases lay outside the gene matches. The CDR3 reads CASSKRTGGNSPLHF. CDR3 coding DNA: TGTGCCAGCAGCAAACGGACAGGGGGGAATTCACCCCTCCACTTT.

The chain joins TRBV7-2 to TRBJ2-3; D unclear. V was trimmed by 4 bases and J by 2 bases, leaving 13 bases between them. The germline gives CDR1 SGHTA, CDR2 FQGNSA. The CDR3 length is 15 residues. The CDR3 coding sequence is TGTGCCAGCAGCTCTCCTTTTGTCTACACAGATACGCAGTATTTT. This sequence encodes CASSSPFVYTDTQYF.

The V call is TRBV29-1, the J call TRBJ1-1; 9 bases match TRBD1. Trimming cost V 6 bases and J 4 bases; bases outside gene matches: 3. The germline gives CDR1 SQVTM, CDR2 ANQGSEA. The CDR3 has 12 amino acids. Written as DNA, the CDR3 is TGCAGCGTGGGACAGGGATCCACTGAAGCTTTCTTT. It translates to CSVGQGSTEAFF.